The TCR beta chain under discussion was sequenced for a study of human T cells and chemical hapten exposure. This clonotype was observed a handful of times. TCRdb ran MiXCR on the RACE reads and lists one entry per CDR3 protein. The sample includes under 150,000 distinct CDR3 sequences, 9.5% to 13% of them seen just once. Per the germline V gene, CDR1 is SQVTM and CDR2 is ANQGSEA. This CDR3 spans 12 amino acids. Time point noted: patch test 1, 2 weeks after DPC sensitization. Treatment described: therapeutic diphenylcyclopropenone sensitization with weekly scalp DPC. The chain couples TRBV29-1 to TRBJ1-2; possibly TRBD1 for D (5 bases). Material: whole blood, obtained in connection with sensitization to the hapten diphenylcyclopropenone (DPC). The sequence was collected from a woman aged 50 to 60 with alopecia areata. Some clones in this sample may be carry-over from other donors' samples. CDR3 in amino acids: CCAAGTYYGYTF. In DNA, the CDR3 is TGCTGCGCGGCGGGGACCTACTATGGCTACACCTTC.